The subject of this entry is one T cell receptor beta chain. The antigen is unknown. This record belongs to a study of shared clonotypes between healthy human individuals. CDR3 length equals 15 residues. Germline V CDR1 and CDR2: SGHRS, YFSETQ. The V and J ends lost 0 bases and 0 bases respectively, with 6 bases between them. The protocol was immunoSEQ multiplex PCR, while the TCRdb copy is restricted to in-frame clones and leaves out a portion. The sample has some 500,000 clones, roughly 95% seen once. The study, taken as a whole, reports: Apart from blood, nothing was sampled; tissue repertoires likely differ.

The receptor comes from a woman aged 30 to 39 in good health. Input material: naive CD4+ T cells sorted from blood. Subset described: CD45RA+ positively selected. The genes are TRBV5-1 and TRBJ2-2; the D is unclear. CDR3 in amino acids: CASSLDQPNTGELFF. The CDR3 DNA reads as TGCGCCAGCAGCTTGGACCAGCCGAACACCGGGGAGCTGTTTTTT.